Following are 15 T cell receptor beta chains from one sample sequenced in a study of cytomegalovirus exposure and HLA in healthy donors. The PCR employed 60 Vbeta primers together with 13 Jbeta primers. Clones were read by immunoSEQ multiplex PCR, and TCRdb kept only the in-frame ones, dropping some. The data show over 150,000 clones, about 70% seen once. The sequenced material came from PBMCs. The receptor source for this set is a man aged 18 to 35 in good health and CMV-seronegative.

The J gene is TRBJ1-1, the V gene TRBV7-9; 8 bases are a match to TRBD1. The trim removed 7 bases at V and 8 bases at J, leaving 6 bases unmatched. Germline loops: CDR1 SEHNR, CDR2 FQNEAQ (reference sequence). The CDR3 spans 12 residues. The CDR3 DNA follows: TGTGCCAGCACCCAGGGGGCTACCGAAGCTTTCTTT. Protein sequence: CASTQGATEAFF.

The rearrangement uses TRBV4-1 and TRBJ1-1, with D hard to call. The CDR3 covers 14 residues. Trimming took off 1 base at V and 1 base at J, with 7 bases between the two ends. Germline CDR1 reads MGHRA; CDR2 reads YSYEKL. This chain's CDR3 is CASSQAARNTEAFF. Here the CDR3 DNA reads TGCGCCAGCAGCCAAGCCGCCAGGAACACTGAAGCTTTCTTT.

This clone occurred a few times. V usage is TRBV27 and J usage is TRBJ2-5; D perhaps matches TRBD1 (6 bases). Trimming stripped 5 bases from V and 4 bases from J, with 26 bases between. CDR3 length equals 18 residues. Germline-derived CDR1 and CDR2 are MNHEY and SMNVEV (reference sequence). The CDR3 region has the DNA TGTGCCAGCAGTAAGGACAGCAACCCGACCTGGGCCGGAGAGACCCAGTACTTC. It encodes CASSKDSNPTWAGETQYF.

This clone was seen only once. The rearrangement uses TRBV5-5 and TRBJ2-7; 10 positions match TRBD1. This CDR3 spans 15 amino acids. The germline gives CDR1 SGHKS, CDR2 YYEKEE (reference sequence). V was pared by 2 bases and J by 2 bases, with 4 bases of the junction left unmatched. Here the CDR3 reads CASSLGQGVPYEQYV. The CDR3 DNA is TGTGCCAGCAGCTTAGGACAGGGGGTTCCCTACGAGCAGTACGTC.

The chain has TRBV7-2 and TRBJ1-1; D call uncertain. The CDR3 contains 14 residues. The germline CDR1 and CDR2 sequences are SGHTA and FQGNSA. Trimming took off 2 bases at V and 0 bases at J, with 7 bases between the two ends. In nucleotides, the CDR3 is TGTGCCAGCAGCTTACAGCAGGTGAACACTGAAGCTTTCTTT. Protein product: CASSLQQVNTEAFF.

The CDR3 coding sequence is TGTGCCAGCAGCTTAGGGGTCAGCGGGGTGGAGACCCAGTACTTC. Translation gives CASSLGVSGVETQYF. The chain employs TRBV7-7 and TRBJ2-5, with 7 bases identical to TRBD2. Germline CDR1 reads SSHAT; CDR2 reads FNYEAQ (reference sequence). The CDR3 runs 15 residues. V was pared by 1 base and J by 5 bases, with 7 bases of the junction left unmatched.

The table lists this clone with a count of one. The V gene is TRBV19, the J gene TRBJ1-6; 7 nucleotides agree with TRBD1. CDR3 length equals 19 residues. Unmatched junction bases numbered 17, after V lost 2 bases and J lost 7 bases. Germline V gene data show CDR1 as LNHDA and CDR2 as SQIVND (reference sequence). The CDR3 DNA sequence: TGTGCCAGTAGTATACGGGACAGCCCTTCTTCCATTAGAAATTCACCCCTCCACTTT. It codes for CASSIRDSPSSIRNSPLHF.

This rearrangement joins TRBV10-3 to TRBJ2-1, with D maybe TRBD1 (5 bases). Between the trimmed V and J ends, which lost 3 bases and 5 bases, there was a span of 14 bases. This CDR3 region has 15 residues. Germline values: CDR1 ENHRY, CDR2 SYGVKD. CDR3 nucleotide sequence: TGTGCCATCAGTGAATGGGTCAGGGATCACAATGAGCAGTTCTTC. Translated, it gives CAISEWVRDHNEQFF.

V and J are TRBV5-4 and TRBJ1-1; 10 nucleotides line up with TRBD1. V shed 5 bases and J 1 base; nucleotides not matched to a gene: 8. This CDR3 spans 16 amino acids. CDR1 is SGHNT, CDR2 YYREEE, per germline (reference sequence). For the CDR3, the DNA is TGTGCCAGCAGTCCCGGGACAGGGGTGGAGAACACTGAAGCTTTCTTT. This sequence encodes CASSPGTGVENTEAFF.

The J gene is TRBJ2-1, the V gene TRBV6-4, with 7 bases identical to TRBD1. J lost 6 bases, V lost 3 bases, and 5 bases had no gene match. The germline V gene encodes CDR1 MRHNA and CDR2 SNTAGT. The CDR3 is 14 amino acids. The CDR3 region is CASSEASGGNEQFF. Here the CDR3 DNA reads TGTGCCAGCAGTGAGGCGTCAGGGGGCAATGAGCAGTTCTTC.

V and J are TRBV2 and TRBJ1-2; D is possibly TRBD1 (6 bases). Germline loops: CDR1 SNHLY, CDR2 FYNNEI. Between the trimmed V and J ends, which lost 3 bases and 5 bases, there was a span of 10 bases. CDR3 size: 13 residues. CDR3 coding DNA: TGTGCCAGCAGTGACAGGGGCCAATATGGCTACACCTTC. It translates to CASSDRGQYGYTF.

The CDR3 sequence is CASRGRGGNTQYF. For the CDR3, the DNA is TGTGCCAGTAGGGGGCGAGGGGGAAATACGCAGTATTTT. The rearrangement links TRBV6-5 to TRBJ2-3; 7 bases match TRBD1. Germline values: CDR1 MNHEY, CDR2 SVGAGI. The CDR3 consists of 13 residues. V lost 9 bases, J lost 7 bases, and 10 bases stayed unmatched.

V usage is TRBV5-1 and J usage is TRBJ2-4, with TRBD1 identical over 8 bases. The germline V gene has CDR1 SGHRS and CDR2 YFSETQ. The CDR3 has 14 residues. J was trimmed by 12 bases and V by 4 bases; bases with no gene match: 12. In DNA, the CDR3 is TGCGCCAGCAGCGGGGGACAGGCCGGGGACAGTCAGTACTTC. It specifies CASSGGQAGDSQYF. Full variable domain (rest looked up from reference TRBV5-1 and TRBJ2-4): KAGVTQTPRYLIKTRGQQVTLSCSPISGHRSVSWYQQTPGQGLQFLFEYFSETQRNKGNFPGRFSGRQFSNSRSEMNVSTLELGDSALYLCASSGGQAGDSQYFGAGTRLSVL.

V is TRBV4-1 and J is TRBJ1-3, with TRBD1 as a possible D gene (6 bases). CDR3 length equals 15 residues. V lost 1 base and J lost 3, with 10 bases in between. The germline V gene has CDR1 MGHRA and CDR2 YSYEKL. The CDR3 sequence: CASSQGQGGGNTIYF. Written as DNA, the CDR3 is TGCGCCAGCAGCCAAGGACAAGGGGGTGGAAACACCATATATTTT.

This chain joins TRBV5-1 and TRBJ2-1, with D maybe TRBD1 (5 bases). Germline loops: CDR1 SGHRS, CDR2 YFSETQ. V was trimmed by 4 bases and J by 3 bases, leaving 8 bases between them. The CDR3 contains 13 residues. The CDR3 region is CASSMDNYNEQFF. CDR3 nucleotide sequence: TGCGCCAGCAGCATGGACAACTACAATGAGCAGTTCTTC.